Only one count was recorded for the clone carrying this TCR beta chain. Its antigen is not known. This sample is part of a study of vaccination and CD4 T cells after COVID-19. About the study: Post-vaccination specimens were collected at a median of about 68 days following dose two (range 14 to 241). Sample collection from a few convalescent patients took place at day 14 and days 161 to 241 post-vaccination.

The Oncomine TCR Beta short-read assay sequenced DNA from cultured CD4+ T cells. The source of extracted genomic DNA was cultured CD4+ T cells. TCRdb analysed the PCR reads with MiXCR anew, one entry per CDR3 protein. Among about 25,000 distinct CDR3 sequences listed, 28% were seen once. The CDR3 contains 14 residues. Between the trimmed V and J ends, which lost 2 bases and 5 bases, there was a span of 10 bases. The germline CDR1 and CDR2 sequences are SGHTA and FQGNSA. Time point meaning: late sampling 161 to 241 days after vaccination in a few convalescent patients. Regarding treatment: roughly 10-day PBMC culture with coronavirus spike peptide pools or control peptides (ViraFEST assay).

The chain recombines TRBV7-2 with TRBJ2-1; D is perhaps TRBD2 (6 bases). This specimen was CD4+ T cells from blood, cultured in vitro, taken about 7 months after SARS-CoV-2 vaccination. The receptor was isolated from a human donor who had recovered from COVID-19. The CDR3 loop reads CASSLSRTNNEQFF. The CDR3 DNA is TGTGCCAGCAGCTTATCTCGGACTAACAATGAGCAGTTCTTC.